A selection of T cell receptor beta chains follows, all from one sample in a study of cytomegalovirus exposure and HLA in healthy donors. Sequencing used immunoSEQ multiplex PCR; TCRdb keeps in-frame clones, though not all of them. There are 150,000 to 250,000 clones in the sample; around three quarters occur only once, and 4% to 4.5% lies in the top ten. The sample consisted of PBMCs. Receptor source: a woman aged 25-40 years in good health and CMV-seropositive. Each CDR3 is given with its conserved first and last residue. Each record gives: CDR3 DNA, CDR3 protein, D gene, V gene, clone size, J gene. D genes are given only for firm matches. Size tells how often a clone was seen (once, few, many) or the class of an expanded clone, and some rows leave it out.

DNA: TGTGCCAGCAGTGAAGACAGCCGCGGGGGGAAATCCTACAATGAGCAGTTCTTC
CDR3: CASSEDSRGGKSYNEQFF
D: TRBD2
V: TRBV6-1
size: few
J: TRBJ2-1

DNA: TGCAGTGCTCTCGGGAACACTGAAGCTTTCTTT
CDR3: CSALGNTEAFF
D: NA
V: TRBV20-1
size: NA
J: TRBJ1-1

DNA: TGTGCCAGCAGTTCCGGGACTAGCGGGAGACCCTACAATGAGCAGTTCTTC
CDR3: CASSSGTSGRPYNEQFF
D: TRBD2
V: TRBV25-1
size: NA
J: TRBJ2-1

DNA: TGCGCCAGCAGCCCCGGGACAGCTAGCTACGAGCAGTACTTC
CDR3: CASSPGTASYEQYF
D: TRBD1
V: TRBV5-1
size: NA
J: TRBJ2-7

DNA: TGCAGCGCAGAATTGGTTAGCGGGAGGGGCTCCTACGAGCAGTACTTC
CDR3: CSAELVSGRGSYEQYF
D: TRBD2
V: TRBV29-1
size: few
J: TRBJ2-7

DNA: TGTGCCAGCAGCTTAACAGGACAGGGGGCTTTTAGCGGGGAGCTGTTTTTT
CDR3: CASSLTGQGAFSGELFF
D: TRBD1
V: TRBV7-2
size: NA
J: TRBJ2-2

DNA: TGTGCCAGTAGTACGACAGGGGTGGCGTCCTATAATTCACCCCTCCACTTT
CDR3: CASSTTGVASYNSPLHF
D: TRBD1
V: TRBV19
size: NA
J: TRBJ1-6

DNA: TGTGCCAGCAGCGGCCAGGCGGGGAACACTGAAGCTTTCTTT
CDR3: CASSGQAGNTEAFF
D: NA
V: TRBV7-9
size: NA
J: TRBJ1-1

DNA: TGCAGCGTTGAAGGGACAGGGAGCCTCTACAATGAGCAGTTCTTC
CDR3: CSVEGTGSLYNEQFF
D: TRBD1
V: TRBV29-1
size: NA
J: TRBJ2-1

DNA: TGTGCCAGCACCAAACTATTGACCGGGGAGCTGTTTTTT
CDR3: CASTKLLTGELFF
D: NA
V: TRBV28
size: NA
J: TRBJ2-2

DNA: TGTGCCAGCAGCACCTACGGGACAGGGAGCGCAGATACGCAGTATTTT
CDR3: CASSTYGTGSADTQYF
D: TRBD1
V: TRBV11-2
size: few
J: TRBJ2-3

DNA: TGTGCCAGCAGCTCTCCGGGACTAGCGGGGAAGGCCGGGGAGCTGTTTTTT
CDR3: CASSSPGLAGKAGELFF
D: TRBD2
V: TRBV5-6
size: NA
J: TRBJ2-2

DNA: TGTGCCAGCAGTGAAGCGGGAGCGTCGGGGGGGGAGCAGTTCTTC
CDR3: CASSEAGASGGEQFF
D: TRBD2
V: TRBV6-1
size: NA
J: TRBJ2-1

DNA: TGTGCCAGCAGCTTAAATAGCGGGGGGAACACCGGGGAGCTGTTTTTT
CDR3: CASSLNSGGNTGELFF
D: TRBD2
V: TRBV7-8
size: NA
J: TRBJ2-2

DNA: TGTGCCAGCAGCCCTGGACTAGCGGAGACCCAGTACTTC
CDR3: CASSPGLAETQYF
D: TRBD2
V: TRBV11-3
size: NA
J: TRBJ2-5

DNA: TGTGCCAGCAGCGAGGATAGCGCCTACAATGAGCAGTTCTTC
CDR3: CASSEDSAYNEQFF
D: NA
V: TRBV5-4
size: NA
J: TRBJ2-1

DNA: TGTGCCGGCTCCGGGACACCGAACACTGAAGCTTTCTTT
CDR3: CAGSGTPNTEAFF
D: NA
V: TRBV6-6
size: NA
J: TRBJ1-1

DNA: TGCGCCAGCAGCCAATCCCGGACAGGTTACTCTGGGGCCAACGTCCTGACTTTC
CDR3: CASSQSRTGYSGANVLTF
D: TRBD1
V: TRBV4-1
size: NA
J: TRBJ2-6

DNA: TGTGCCAGCAGCTTGACGGGACTAAGCAATCAGCCCCAGCATTTT
CDR3: CASSLTGLSNQPQHF
D: NA
V: TRBV5-5
size: NA
J: TRBJ1-5

DNA: TGTGCCAGCTCACCACTCCGGGACAGGGATTCTCCCTACGAGCAGTACTTC
CDR3: CASSPLRDRDSPYEQYF
D: TRBD1
V: TRBV18
size: once
J: TRBJ2-7

DNA: TGTGCCAGCAGTGCGACAGGGGTGAACACCGGGGAGCTGTTTTTT
CDR3: CASSATGVNTGELFF
D: TRBD1
V: TRBV6-1
size: NA
J: TRBJ2-2

DNA: TGTGCCAGTGTCCCAATTCGGAGGGACCAGAACACTGAAGCTTTCTTT
CDR3: CASVPIRRDQNTEAFF
D: NA
V: TRBV11-3
size: NA
J: TRBJ1-1

DNA: TGCAGCGTCAGGGGAGGGCAGGGAGCCTACAATGAGCAGTTCTTC
CDR3: CSVRGGQGAYNEQFF
D: NA
V: TRBV29-1
size: NA
J: TRBJ2-1

DNA: TGCGCCAGCAGCCAAGTTACAAGGAGGACTAGCGGGATGCCCCCTTCCTCCTACGAGCAGTACTTC
CDR3: CASSQVTRRTSGMPPSSYEQYF
D: TRBD2
V: TRBV4-3
size: NA
J: TRBJ2-7

DNA: TGCGCCAGCAGATTGAACAGGGCGCAGCCGTTCCCACATGCCTGGCTTAGCAATCAGCCCCAGCATTTT
CDR3: CASRLNRAQPFPHAWLSNQPQHF
D: NA
V: TRBV23-1
size: NA
J: TRBJ1-5

DNA: TGTGCCAGCAGCGTAGCATCAGGGGGACGCGAAGCTTTCTTT
CDR3: CASSVASGGREAFF
D: TRBD1
V: TRBV9
size: NA
J: TRBJ1-1

DNA: TGTGCCAGCAGCCAAAGGCTAGCGGGAGTAGCGGGGGAGCTGTTTTTT
CDR3: CASSQRLAGVAGELFF
D: TRBD2
V: TRBV4-2
size: NA
J: TRBJ2-2

DNA: TGTGCCAGCAGCTTATCGTCTTCTATCCGTGGCTACACCTTC
CDR3: CASSLSSSIRGYTF
D: NA
V: TRBV11-2
size: few
J: TRBJ1-2

DNA: TGTGCCAGCAAGGTGACAGGGGACTATGCAAACACCATATATTTT
CDR3: CASKVTGDYANTIYF
D: TRBD1
V: TRBV5-4
size: NA
J: TRBJ1-3

DNA: TGTGCCAGCAGTCTAGACAGGGAACAGCCCCAGCATTTT
CDR3: CASSLDREQPQHF
D: TRBD1
V: TRBV2
size: NA
J: TRBJ1-5

DNA: TGCGCCAGCAGTGACGCCCGAGGACAGGGGGGCGGTGAAGCTTTCTTT
CDR3: CASSDARGQGGGEAFF
D: TRBD1
V: TRBV10-1
size: NA
J: TRBJ1-1

DNA: TGCGCCAGCCGCGACGGGGGGCCGCACACTGAAGCTTTCTTT
CDR3: CASRDGGPHTEAFF
D: NA
V: TRBV5-1
size: NA
J: TRBJ1-1

DNA: TGTGCCAGCAGCCCGGGACAGTATAATTCACCCCTCCACTTT
CDR3: CASSPGQYNSPLHF
D: TRBD1
V: TRBV6-4
size: NA
J: TRBJ1-6

DNA: TGTGCCAGCAGCCCGGTGAAGACTAGCGGGACCCAAGAGACCCAGTACTTC
CDR3: CASSPVKTSGTQETQYF
D: TRBD2
V: TRBV4-2
size: NA
J: TRBJ2-5

DNA: TGCGCCAGCAGCCAAACAAGGGGATCACCCCTCCACTTT
CDR3: CASSQTRGSPLHF
D: NA
V: TRBV4-3
size: NA
J: TRBJ1-6

DNA: TGTGCCAGCAGTTACGAGGGCGTGGGCACTGAAGCTTTCTTT
CDR3: CASSYEGVGTEAFF
D: NA
V: TRBV6-5
size: NA
J: TRBJ1-1

DNA: TGTGCCAGCAGCTCCAGGGGCGGGAGGTCCCTCGAGACCCAGTACTTC
CDR3: CASSSRGGRSLETQYF
D: TRBD2
V: TRBV5-4
size: NA
J: TRBJ2-5

DNA: TGTGCCAGCAGCCCCGGGACGGGGGGTTATGGCTACACCTTC
CDR3: CASSPGTGGYGYTF
D: NA
V: TRBV7-9
size: few
J: TRBJ1-2

DNA: TGTGCCAGCAGCTTCGACTCGACCGGAGCAAAGTTCTTC
CDR3: CASSFDSTGAKFF
D: NA
V: TRBV7-9
size: NA
J: TRBJ2-1

DNA: TGTGCCAGCAGCCCAGCCGGGACAGCTGAAGCTTTCTTT
CDR3: CASSPAGTAEAFF
D: TRBD1
V: TRBV14
size: NA
J: TRBJ1-1

DNA: TGTGCCTGGGCCGGGACAGCGAACACCGGGGAGCTGTTTTTT
CDR3: CAWAGTANTGELFF
D: TRBD1
V: TRBV30
size: NA
J: TRBJ2-2

DNA: TGTGCCAGCAGCCAAAACCCCCGGGACACCCAAATGCATGAGCAGTTCTTC
CDR3: CASSQNPRDTQMHEQFF
D: NA
V: TRBV7-2
size: once
J: TRBJ2-1

DNA: TGTGCCAGCAGCTCTATGAGGACAGGGGACTATGGCTACACCTTC
CDR3: CASSSMRTGDYGYTF
D: TRBD1
V: TRBV7-9
size: few
J: TRBJ1-2

DNA: TGTGCCAGCAGTGAATATCGGGGGACGGACACCATATATTTT
CDR3: CASSEYRGTDTIYF
D: NA
V: TRBV25-1
size: once
J: TRBJ1-3

DNA: TGTGCCTGGAGTGTACCTGGTTCGGGGTTAGGGGAAAAACTGTTTTTT
CDR3: CAWSVPGSGLGEKLFF
D: NA
V: TRBV30
size: NA
J: TRBJ1-4

DNA: TGCAGCGTGTGGACAGAGGCCTATGGCTACACCTTC
CDR3: CSVWTEAYGYTF
D: NA
V: TRBV29-1
size: NA
J: TRBJ1-2

DNA: TGTGCCAGCAGCTTAAGTCCTTCTGGGGGGTTCGGAAACACCATATATTTT
CDR3: CASSLSPSGGFGNTIYF
D: NA
V: TRBV7-6
size: few
J: TRBJ1-3

DNA: TGCGCCAGCAGCGGCGGACAGGGGATGAACACTGAAGCTTTCTTT
CDR3: CASSGGQGMNTEAFF
D: TRBD1
V: TRBV5-1
size: NA
J: TRBJ1-1

DNA: TGCGCCAGCAGCCAAGATAGGGTGGGACTACCAGGCGAGCAGTACTTC
CDR3: CASSQDRVGLPGEQYF
D: TRBD2
V: TRBV4-3
size: NA
J: TRBJ2-7

DNA: TGTGCCAGCAGAAGACAGGGGGACACTGAAGCTTTCTTT
CDR3: CASRRQGDTEAFF
D: TRBD1
V: TRBV6-4
size: NA
J: TRBJ1-1

DNA: TGTGCCAGCAGCTTTGAGGACTACTCCTACAATGAGCAGTTCTTC
CDR3: CASSFEDYSYNEQFF
D: NA
V: TRBV7-9
size: NA
J: TRBJ2-1

DNA: TGTGCCAGCAGTCCGGGACTAGCGGGAGTGTTTACCGGGGAGCTGTTTTTT
CDR3: CASSPGLAGVFTGELFF
D: TRBD2
V: TRBV5-4
size: NA
J: TRBJ2-2

DNA: TGTGCCAGCAGTGAATTCAAAGGGACTAACACAGATACGCAGTATTTT
CDR3: CASSEFKGTNTDTQYF
D: TRBD2
V: TRBV25-1
size: NA
J: TRBJ2-3